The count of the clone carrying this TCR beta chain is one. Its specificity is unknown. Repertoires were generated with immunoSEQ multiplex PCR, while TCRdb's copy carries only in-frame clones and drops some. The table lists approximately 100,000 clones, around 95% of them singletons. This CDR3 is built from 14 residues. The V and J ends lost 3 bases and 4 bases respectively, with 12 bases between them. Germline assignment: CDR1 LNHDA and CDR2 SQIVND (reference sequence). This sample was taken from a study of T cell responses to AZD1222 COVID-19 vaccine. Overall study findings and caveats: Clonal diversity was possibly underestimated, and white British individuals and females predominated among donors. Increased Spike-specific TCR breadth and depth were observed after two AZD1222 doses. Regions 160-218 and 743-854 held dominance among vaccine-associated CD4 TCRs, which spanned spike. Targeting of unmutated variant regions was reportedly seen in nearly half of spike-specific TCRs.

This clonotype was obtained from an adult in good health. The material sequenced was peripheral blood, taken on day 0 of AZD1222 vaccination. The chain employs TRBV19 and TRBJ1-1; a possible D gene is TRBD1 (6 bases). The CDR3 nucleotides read TGTGCCAGTAGTATCAGCAGGGGAGTCACTGAAGCTTTCTTT. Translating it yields CASSISRGVTEAFF.